Presented here are 6 T cell receptor beta chains from one specimen sequenced in a study of T-cell reconstitution after alpha-beta-depleted transplantation in children. Unique molecular identifiers were incorporated during preparation of the TCRbeta library. TCRdb ran MiXCR on the PCR reads and lists one entry per CDR3 protein. The table records 530,000 or so distinct CDR3 sequences, about a quarter of them present only once. This sample comprised PBMCs, obtained before TCRalphabeta/CD19-depleted stem cell transplant. These receptors came from a boy younger than two with Wiskott-Aldrich syndrome, due to receive a stem cell transplant.

The chain is built from TRBV12-3 or TRBV12-4 and TRBJ2-7; maybe TRBD2 (6 bases). CDR3 length: 14 residues. V lost 4 bases, J lost 0 bases, and 10 bases lay in between. The CDR3 loop is CASSSGGISYEQYF. The CDR3 nucleotides are TGTGCCAGCAGTTCGGGCGGGATCTCCTACGAGCAGTACTTC.

The CDR3 protein is CASSMGEGRFGEQFF. CDR3 sequence (DNA): TGTGCCAGTAGTATGGGGGAGGGAAGATTTGGGGAGCAGTTCTTC. V usage is TRBV19 and J usage is TRBJ2-1; the match to TRBD2 covers 7 bases. Trimming cost V 3 bases and J 10 bases; bases outside gene matches: 12. The CDR3 sequence is 15 residues long. Germline CDR1 is LNHDA and CDR2 is SQIVND (reference sequence).

This clonotype appeared a few times. This may stem from a read error, because a much larger clone lies one nucleotide away. The chain has TRBV5-1 and TRBJ2-1, with 9 bases lining up with TRBD2. The germline gives CDR1 SGHRS, CDR2 YFSETQ. V shed 2 bases, J shed 2 bases, and the junction held 2 bases outside the gene matches. The CDR3 is 15 amino acids. The CDR3 coding sequence is TGCGCCAGCAGCTTTAGCGGGAGCCCCTACAATGAGCAGTTCTTC. Translation: CASSFSGSPYNEQFF.

The chain carries TRBV7-2 and TRBJ1-4; D possibly corresponds to TRBD1 (5 bases). V dropped 2 bases and J dropped 0 bases, with 16 bases sitting between them. The germline V gene has CDR1 SGHTA and CDR2 FQGNSA. The CDR3 length is 18 residues. This CDR3 is CASSLSRGLPATNEKLFF. CDR3 DNA: TGTGCCAGCAGCTTATCGCGGGGCCTTCCAGCAACTAATGAAAAACTGTTTTTT.

This chain links TRBV20-1 with TRBJ1-6, with 10 nucleotides matching TRBD1. Germline V lookup: CDR1 DFQATT, CDR2 SNEGSKA (reference sequence). V gave up 5 bases and J gave up 5 bases; unmatched junction bases: 3. The CDR3 is made up of 14 amino acids. The CDR3, as DNA: TGCAGTGCTGAGACAGGGGGCCATAATTCACCCCTCCACTTT. This translates into CSAETGGHNSPLHF.

This clonotype has only a few counts. V gene TRBV5-1 combines with J gene TRBJ2-1; 15 nucleotides agree with TRBD2. V trimming: 7 bases; J trimming: 5 bases; junction bases outside the gene matches: 10. The CDR3 length is 17 residues. CDR1 is SGHRS, CDR2 YFSETQ, per germline. The CDR3 region has the DNA TGCGCCAGCCGTGGGACTAGCGGGAGGCCAAACGACAATGAGCAGTTCTTC. Translation gives CASRGTSGRPNDNEQFF.